Listed here is a single T cell receptor (beta chain). It has no known antigen specificity. Qualities for individual bases were not recorded, and no much larger clone is one base off. This sample is drawn from a study of T cell responses to AZD1222 COVID-19 vaccine (dated by TCRdb to 2020 to 2023). With respect to the entire study: AZD1222 recipients given second doses at about 4 weeks or at about 12 weeks were pooled, since spike-specific TCR depth and breadth were not found to differ between the two schedules. A total of about 240 trial participants underwent TCR sequencing, of whom nearly 210 received two doses of AZD1222 and some 25 received two doses of the MenACWY control vaccine. Trial participants were enrolled by age into 18-55, 56-69 and 70-plus year subgroups, with 148, 28 and 57 TCR-sequenced participants respectively.

Interpreted using the paper, the time point label stands for: baseline before first vaccination. Vaccinee samples came from UK trials COV001 and COV002, including a single-blind randomized controlled phase 2/3 trial of AZD1222 (ChAdOx1 nCoV-19) in healthy adults. For TCRbeta chain sequencing, PBMC samples from trial participants were taken at day 0 and at day 28 after the second dose. The CDR3 regions of human TCRbeta chains were subjected to immunosequencing. The authors processed their data as follows. Repertoire TCRs were checked for matches against a reference library of SARS-CoV-2-specific TCRs that had been generated using the MIRA antigen-specificity platform. Breadth was defined as the fraction of unique TCRs that were SARS-CoV-2-associated, and depth was defined as the fraction of total T cells that were SARS-CoV-2-associated. Using the MIRA data, every spike-specific TCR was mapped to the spike region that the TCR reacted to and assigned to either a CD4 or a CD8 class. Log10-transformed breadth and depth values were compared by one-way ANOVA with Sidak's multiple comparisons tests. This immuneACCESS table, as held by TCRdb, lists in-frame sequences with V and J called but not all clones. Of the missing ones, under half trace to an unresolved V gene in checked studies; the others have no known cause. That table supplies the V and J calls and clone size; D and trimming were determined from the DNA. The sample table contains approximately 160,000 clones; only one count was recorded for roughly 90% of them. 2.6% of the sample is held by the ten biggest clonotypes.

For CDR1 and CDR2, the germline V gene lists SQVTM and ANQGSEA. V and J are truncated by 4 bases and 2 bases respectively, leaving an intervening sequence of 14 bases. The CDR3 has 14 amino acids, counting the end cysteine and phenylalanine. Only the CDR3 part of the read is kept: 42 bases, read in frame from the first base. What the study reported, not specific to this receptor: Participants were mostly white British and included more females than males, and it was suggested by the authors that clonal diversity may have been underestimated. Because no samples from the day 14 peak response were available, repertoires could be characterized only after the peak T cell response. Conclusions about previously exposed vaccinees are limited because only six or seven AZD1222 recipients were SARS-CoV-2 seropositive at baseline. Nearly half of unique spike-specific TCRs reportedly recognized epitopes outside regions mutated in the B.1.351 and B.1.1.7 variants. Spike-specific TCR breadth and depth rose significantly after two AZD1222 doses compared with day 0 and with MenACWY recipients. Vaccine-associated CD4 TCRs spanned the whole spike protein, with dominant responses in regions 160-218 and 743-854. In the small 56-69-year group, the increase in depth fell short of significance, most likely because of low power.

The sequenced sample was peripheral blood, obtained on day 0 of AZD1222 vaccination. The sequence was collected from an adult in good health. Here the chain combines TRBV29-1 and TRBJ1-2; D gene: possibly TRBD1, on 6 matching bases. The DNA sequence reads TGCAGCGTTGCAGGGGTCACCTTAAACTATGGCTACACCTTC. It translates to CSVAGVTLNYGYTF.